The clone carrying this TCR beta chain was counted a single time. Its antigen remains unidentified. The V end lost 3 bases, the J end lost 6 bases, and 15 bases lay between the germline ends. The CDR3 sequence is 15 residues long. Germline V gene data show CDR1 as MDHEN and CDR2 as SYDVKM. This record belongs to a study of T cell responses to AZD1222 COVID-19 vaccine. Study-wide results and limits: Unmutated variant regions are reportedly the target of nearly half of TCRs that are spike-specific.

The data were produced by immunoSEQ multiplex PCR, yet TCRdb's version contains in-frame clones alone and is incomplete. The sample includes roughly 130,000 clones, roughly 93% of them seen just once. The rearrangement links TRBV28 to TRBJ2-1; D may be TRBD2 (6 bases). Sequencing used peripheral blood, obtained on day 0 of AZD1222 vaccination. The TCR was taken from an adult in good health. The chain's CDR3 is CASSLFGLRGNEQFF. CDR3 nucleotide sequence: TGTGCCAGCAGTTTGTTTGGACTAAGGGGCAATGAGCAGTTCTTC. Complete variable domain (other parts from reference TRBV28 and TRBJ2-1): DVKVTQSSRYLVKRTGEKVFLECVQDMDHENMFWYRQDPGLGLRLIYFSYDVKMKEKGDIPEGYSVSREKKERFSLILESASTNQTSMYLCASSLFGLRGNEQFFGPGTRLTVL.